This T cell receptor (beta chain) came from a study of lymphopenia after photon versus proton radiotherapy. This CDR3 region has 13 residues. The germline gives CDR1 SEHNR, CDR2 FQNEAQ (reference sequence). V dropped 3 bases and J dropped 5 bases, with 9 bases sitting between them. By proportion, this clone is medium-sized. Using immunoSEQ multiplex PCR, the repertoire was profiled, and TCRdb retains in-frame clones only, with some absent. The sample yields approximately 29,000 clones, under 90% seen once. Here the sequenced sample was peripheral blood, taken from a patient treated with proton-based radiotherapy. This sequence originates from a woman in her sixties or seventies with pancreatic cancer. The chain links TRBV7-9 to TRBJ2-3; D remains unclear. CDR3 coding DNA: TGTGCCAGCAGCTTCCCTGGGGTAGATACGCAGTATTTT. Its translation is CASSFPGVDTQYF.